The 22 T cell receptor beta chains listed next were all sequenced from one sample in a study of OX40 agonist ivuxolimab in advanced cancers. Profiled with immunoSEQ multiplex PCR; TCRdb holds only in-frame clones, not every one. This sample has about 73,000 clones, with around 90% found just once. The sample consisted of CD4+ or CD8+ T cells sorted from blood, taken in a trial of the OX40 agonist ivuxolimab. Receptors originate from an adult with an advanced solid tumor such as melanoma, head and neck, liver or kidney cancer.

This clone was seen only once. J is TRBJ1-1 and V is TRBV19, with D unclear. Germline loops: CDR1 LNHDA, CDR2 SQIVND (reference sequence). The ends were cut back, 5 bases at V and 5 bases at J, with 15 bases in the middle. This CDR3 is built from 14 residues. CDR3 nucleotide sequence: TGTGCCAGTAGTCCTCCAGGTGATTGGACTGAAGCTTTCTTT. Its protein product is CASSPPGDWTEAFF. Combining the CDR3 with reference TRBV19 and TRBJ1-1 gives the whole variable domain DGGITQSPKYLFRKEGQNVTLSCEQNLNHDAMYWYRQDPGQGLRLIYYSQIVNDFQKGDIAEGYSVSREKKESFPLTVTSAQKNPTAFYLCASSPPGDWTEAFFGQGTRLTVV.

The gene calls are TRBV4-1 and TRBJ1-4; the match to TRBD1 covers 9 bases. Per germline, CDR1 MGHRA and CDR2 YSYEKL. This CDR3 region has 16 residues. The J segment lost 7 bases and the V segment lost 4 bases, leaving 10 bases of the junction unmatched. The chain's CDR3 is CASSREQGARGEKLFF. The CDR3 DNA is TGCGCCAGCAGCCGCGAACAGGGGGCGCGAGGTGAAAAACTGTTTTTT.

The rearrangement links TRBV7-9 to TRBJ2-2; TRBD2 matches at 7 bases. V lost 5 bases and J lost 7; bases outside the gene matches: 4. This CDR3 has 13 amino acids. Germline loops: CDR1 SEHNR, CDR2 FQNEAQ (reference sequence). The CDR3 DNA follows: TGTGCCAGCAGCAGACTAGCTGACGGGGAGCTGTTTTTT. Translated, it gives CASSRLADGELFF.

The genes are TRBV7-2 and TRBJ2-7, with D possibly TRBD1 on 7 matching bases. Trimming left V 3 bases short and J 6 bases short, with 12 bases between. This CDR3 contains 13 residues. CDR1 and CDR2 from the germline V gene are SGHTA and FQGNSA. DNA of the CDR3: TGTGCCAGCAGCTTCGCAGGGGGGAGCGAGCAGTACTTC. It is translated as CASSFAGGSEQYF.

The chain links TRBV29-1 to TRBJ1-1; unclear D gene. The CDR3 covers 14 residues. Trimming left V 3 bases short and J 2 bases short, with 13 bases between. Germline V gene lookup returns CDR1 SQVTM and CDR2 ANQGSEA. The CDR3 sequence is CSVDTSGSNTEAFF. In DNA, the CDR3 is TGCAGCGTTGATACGTCCGGGAGTAACACTGAAGCTTTCTTT.

This chain connects TRBV27 to TRBJ2-7; D is perhaps TRBD1 (5 bases). Germline V gene data show CDR1 as MNHEY and CDR2 as SMNVEV (reference sequence). CDR3 length: 13 amino acids. Trimming cost V 7 bases and J 11 bases, with 21 bases left between them. The CDR3 region is CASTPGASRVEYF. The CDR3, as DNA: TGTGCCAGCACCCCTGGGGCGTCCAGGGTGGAGTACTTC.

The chain recombines TRBV2 with TRBJ1-3, with D possibly TRBD1 on 6 matching bases. The CDR3 has 14 residues. CDR1 is SNHLY and CDR2 is FYNNEI in the germline V gene. Trimming pared 6 bases from V and 2 bases from J, leaving 11 bases between. The CDR3 spells CASRLRGTGNTIYF. In DNA form, the CDR3 reads TGTGCCAGCAGGCTCAGGGGAACTGGAAACACCATATATTTT.

This sequence joins TRBV6-5 and TRBJ1-2; D may be TRBD1 (5 bases). The CDR3 spans 11 residues. The germline gives CDR1 MNHEY, CDR2 SVGAGI. Between the trimmed V and J ends, which lost 10 bases and 5 bases, there was a span of 11 bases. Here the CDR3 reads CATRVGYGYTF. DNA of the CDR3: TGTGCCACCAGGGTGGGGTATGGCTACACCTTC.

The rearrangement joins TRBV7-9 to TRBJ2-7, with D unresolved. CDR1 and CDR2 from the germline V gene are SEHNR and FQNEAQ (reference sequence). With 5 bases removed from V and 0 bases from J, the gap between germline ends came to 2 bases. The CDR3 is 11 amino acids. The CDR3, as DNA: TGTGCCAGCAGCCCCTCCTACGAGCAGTACTTC. This encodes CASSPSYEQYF.

This chain joins TRBV28 and TRBJ2-1; 8 bases align to TRBD1. Germline CDR1 MDHEN, CDR2 SYDVKM. The V segment lost 2 bases and the J segment 7 bases; nucleotides outside the gene matches: 4. This CDR3 contains 14 residues. CDR3 protein: CASSLQGALNEQFF. In nucleotides, the CDR3 is TGTGCCAGCAGTTTACAGGGGGCGCTGAATGAGCAGTTCTTC.

This chain links TRBV15 with TRBJ2-2; perhaps TRBD2 as D (5 bases). Germline V CDR1 and CDR2: LNHNV, YYDKDF (reference sequence). The CDR3 runs 15 residues. Trimming pared 2 bases from V and 6 bases from J, leaving 13 bases between. The DNA for the CDR3 is TGTGCCACCAGCAGATGGGTGTCGGACTCCGGGGAGCTGTTTTTT. Translating it yields CATSRWVSDSGELFF.

The chain has TRBV30 and TRBJ1-2; 10 nucleotides match TRBD1. The CDR3 spans 13 residues. CDR1 GTSNPN and CDR2 SVGIG come from the germline V gene (reference sequence). J was trimmed by 7 bases and V by 7 bases; bases with no gene match: 9. CDR3 loop: CAFQTGGAGGYTF. CDR3 sequence (DNA): TGTGCCTTTCAGACAGGGGGCGCCGGTGGCTACACCTTC. Full variable domain (missing parts from reference TRBV30 and TRBJ1-2): SQTIHQWPATLVQPVGSPLSLECTVEGTSNPNLYWYRQAAGRGLQLLFYSVGIGQISSEVPQNLSASRPQDRQFILSSKKLLLSDSGFYLCAFQTGGAGGYTFGSGTRLTVV.

The rearrangement links TRBV6-6 to TRBJ1-2, with D possibly being TRBD1 (5 bases). The CDR3 loop spans 13 amino acids. The V end was cut by 2 bases, the J end by 8 bases, with 12 bases between. Germline assignment: CDR1 MNHNY and CDR2 SVGAGI (reference sequence). The CDR3 nucleotides are TGTGCCAGCAGTTACGACAGAGGCGGGGGCTACACCTTC. Residues: CASSYDRGGGYTF.

As to this clone: Other DNA sequences within the sample encode an identical CDR3. The rearrangement links TRBV30 to TRBJ2-7; D assignment may be TRBD1 or TRBD2 (5 bases each). The CDR3 is made up of 14 amino acids. CDR1 and CDR2 from the germline V gene are GTSNPN and SVGIG (reference sequence). V lost 3 bases and J lost 1, with 13 bases in between. CDR3 bases: TGTGCCTGGAGCGTAGGGACGGGGTCCTACGAGCAGTACTTC. The encoded protein is CAWSVGTGSYEQYF.

This rearrangement joins TRBV7-2 to TRBJ2-4, with TRBD1 matching 10 bases. The trim removed 4 bases at V and 6 bases at J, leaving 3 bases unmatched. The CDR3 has 14 residues. Germline values: CDR1 SGHTA, CDR2 FQGNSA. CDR3 residues: CASSSTGGLNIQYF. For the CDR3, the DNA is TGTGCCAGCAGCTCGACAGGGGGCTTAAACATTCAGTACTTC.

This clone was seen only once. This sequence joins TRBV27 and TRBJ1-5; weak D call: TRBD1 (5 bases). The ends were cut back, 3 bases at V and 0 bases at J, with 12 bases in the middle. This CDR3 has 16 residues. The germline V gene has CDR1 MNHEY and CDR2 SMNVEV (reference sequence). This CDR3 is CASSLGDGFSNQPQHF. The CDR3 DNA reads TGTGCCAGCAGTTTGGGGGACGGATTTAGCAATCAGCCCCAGCATTTT.

The V call is TRBV30, the J call TRBJ2-7; 10 bases map to TRBD1. The CDR3 extends over 13 amino acids. CDR1 and CDR2 from the germline V gene are GTSNPN and SVGIG (reference sequence). With 2 bases clipped from V and 7 bases from J, the junction kept 5 bases outside the gene matches. CDR3 sequence reads: CAWSRQGAGEQYF. As DNA, the CDR3 is TGTGCCTGGAGTCGACAGGGGGCGGGGGAGCAGTACTTC.

This chain connects TRBV7-9 to TRBJ1-1, with D maybe TRBD1 (6 bases). CDR3 size: 13 residues. Germline CDR1 and CDR2: SEHNR and FQNEAQ (reference sequence). Between the trimmed V and J ends, which lost 4 bases and 7 bases, there was a span of 13 bases. As DNA, the CDR3 is TGTGCCAGCAGCTGGGGGCAGGGAATTGAAGCTTTCTTT. It yields the protein CASSWGQGIEAFF.

V usage is TRBV28 and J usage is TRBJ1-2; no definite D call. Germline CDR1 MDHEN, CDR2 SYDVKM. This CDR3 region has 13 residues. V lost 6 bases, J lost 4 bases, and 12 bases lay in between. The CDR3 DNA reads TGTGCCAGCAGCCCCCAAAGATTCTATGGCTACACCTTC. It encodes CASSPQRFYGYTF.

In this sample, this clone turned up once. V is TRBV5-6 and J is TRBJ2-5, with D possibly being TRBD2 (5 bases). CDR1 and CDR2 (germline): SGHDT, YYEEEE. CDR3 length: 14 amino acids. The V gene lost 3 bases and the J gene lost 1 base, with 10 bases spanning the gap. CDR3 amino acids: CASSSRGLQETQYF. For the CDR3, the DNA is TGTGCCAGCAGCTCCCGGGGTCTCCAAGAGACCCAGTACTTC.

The rearrangement joins TRBV5-4 to TRBJ2-7, with 7 bases identical to TRBD1. The germline V gene has CDR1 SGHNT and CDR2 YYREEE (reference sequence). The CDR3 loop spans 15 amino acids. Germline trimming cut 1 base from V and 4 bases from J; bases unmatched to any gene: 8. CDR3 sequence (DNA): TGTGCCAGCAGCTTGTGGGGGACAGCTGGGTACGAGCAGTACTTC. Translation gives CASSLWGTAGYEQYF.

This chain connects TRBV6-5 to TRBJ1-5; TRBD1 might be the D (5 bases). Germline CDR1 MNHEY, CDR2 SVGAGI. V was pared by 8 bases and J by 0 bases, with 5 bases between. The length of the CDR3 is 12 residues. CDR3 in DNA: TGTGCCAGCGGGGGTAGCAATCAGCCCCAGCATTTT. It specifies CASGGSNQPQHF.